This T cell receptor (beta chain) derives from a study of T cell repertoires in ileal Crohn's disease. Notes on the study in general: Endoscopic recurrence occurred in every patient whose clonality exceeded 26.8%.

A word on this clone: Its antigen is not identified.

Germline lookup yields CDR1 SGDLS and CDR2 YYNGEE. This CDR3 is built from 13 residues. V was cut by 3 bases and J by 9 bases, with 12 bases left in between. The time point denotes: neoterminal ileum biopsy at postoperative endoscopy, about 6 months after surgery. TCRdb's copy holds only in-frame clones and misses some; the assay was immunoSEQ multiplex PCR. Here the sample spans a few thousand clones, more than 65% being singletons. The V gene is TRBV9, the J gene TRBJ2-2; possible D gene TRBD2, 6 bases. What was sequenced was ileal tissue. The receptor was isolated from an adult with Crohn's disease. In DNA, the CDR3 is TGTGCCAGCAGCGCCCGACTAGGTTGGGAGCTGTTTTTT. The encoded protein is CASSARLGWELFF.